What follows is one TCR beta chain and its context. The sample comes from a study of CXCR3-negative and CXCR3-positive naive CD8 T cells. In preparing the TRB cDNA libraries, 5' RACE with UMI labels was used. TCRdb re-analyzed the 5' RACE reads; it lists each CDR3 protein once, without DNA. Its table records about 130,000 distinct CDR3 sequences. This CDR3 spans 15 amino acids. CDR1 and CDR2 (germline): MDHEN, SYDVKM. This rearrangement joins TRBV28 to TRBJ2-3; no DNA is available, so the TRBD2 call from TCRdb remains unchecked. This sequence was found in a human donor in good health. Some clones in this sample may be carry-over from other donors' samples. The sequenced sample consisted of naive CXCR3- CD8+ T cells from blood. As to subset: CD45RO-CCR7+CD27+CD95- naive CD8+ T cells lacking CXCR3 (TNR3-). CDR3 sequence reads: CASSLLAGYTDTQYF. The full variable domain, rest sourced from reference TRBV28 and TRBJ2-3, is DVKVTQSSRYLVKRTGEKVFLECVQDMDHENMFWYRQDPGLGLRLIYFSYDVKMKEKGDIPEGYSVSREKKERFSLILESASTNQTSMYLCASSLLAGYTDTQYFGPGTRLTVL.